Each of the 22 T cell receptor beta chains below was sequenced from the same sample in a study of cytomegalovirus exposure and HLA in healthy donors. The table came from immunoSEQ multiplex PCR; TCRdb's copy has only in-frame clones and leaves some out. The sample includes approximately 71,000 clones, approximately 94% of them seen just once. The sequencing input was PBMCs. The receptor source for this set is a woman in her late teens or twenties in good health and CMV-seronegative.

The chain joins TRBV2 to TRBJ2-3; TRBD2 agrees at 15 bases. The CDR3 covers 16 residues. V shed 6 bases, J shed 4 bases, and the junction held 5 bases outside the gene matches. Germline V gives CDR1 SNHLY, CDR2 FYNNEI. The chain's CDR3 is CASSDGLAGGSDTQYF. The DNA for the CDR3 is TGTGCCAGCAGCGACGGACTAGCGGGGGGGTCAGATACGCAGTATTTT.

The V gene is TRBV7-3, the J gene TRBJ2-7, with D possibly matching TRBD1 (5 bases). This CDR3 is 14 amino acids long. Germline-derived CDR1 and CDR2 are SGHTA and FQGTGA. The V gene lost 4 bases and the J gene lost 8 bases, with 18 bases spanning the gap. The CDR3 reads CASSSGPDNRQQYF. CDR3 nucleotide sequence: TGTGCCAGCAGCTCTGGGCCCGATAACAGGCAGCAGTACTTC.

The chain combines TRBV6-5 with TRBJ1-5; 11 nucleotides agree with TRBD1. The germline CDR1 and CDR2 sequences are MNHEY and SVGAGI. Trimming at V came to 2 bases and at J to 4 bases, leaving 1 base not matched to a gene. The CDR3 length is 15 residues. The CDR3 sequence: CASSYGTGGNQPQHF. The CDR3 DNA reads as TGTGCCAGCAGTTACGGGACAGGGGGGAATCAGCCCCAGCATTTT.

This chain joins TRBV15 and TRBJ2-2; TRBD2 matches at 12 bases. The CDR3 extends over 16 amino acids. Germline CDR1 reads LNHNV; CDR2 reads YYDKDF (reference sequence). V was pared by 5 bases and J by 7 bases, with 8 bases of the junction left unmatched. CDR3 coding DNA: TGTGCCACCAGCGGACTAGCGGGAAGAGGGCACGGGGAGCTGTTTTTT. Amino acid sequence: CATSGLAGRGHGELFF.

The gene calls are TRBV6-1 and TRBJ2-5, with 12 bases lining up with TRBD2. Per germline, CDR1 MNHNS and CDR2 SASEGT. After removal of 2 bases from V and 5 bases from J, the junction contained 3 bases not matched to a gene. The CDR3 has 15 amino acids. The CDR3 region has the DNA TGTGCCAGCAGTGAACTAGCGGGGGGGCTTGAGACCCAGTACTTC. Protein sequence: CASSELAGGLETQYF.

This chain joins TRBV18 and TRBJ1-6; tentative D call: TRBD1 (6 bases). There are 19 residues in the CDR3. The germline V and J ends were trimmed by 2 bases and 0 bases, with 17 bases remaining between them. CDR1 and CDR2 (germline): KGHSH, LQKENI. The CDR3 DNA reads TGTGCCAGCTCACCATCCCGCCGAGGACAGTTCTCCTATAATTCACCCCTCCACTTT. Protein product: CASSPSRRGQFSYNSPLHF.

CDR3 sequence reads: CAWNLGQGGAKNIQYF. The CDR3 DNA is TGTGCCTGGAATCTCGGACAGGGAGGGGCCAAAAACATTCAGTACTTC. The rearrangement uses TRBV30 and TRBJ2-4, with D possibly TRBD1 on 8 matching bases. Trimming left V 4 bases short and J 1 base short, with 17 bases between. There are 16 residues in the CDR3. Germline assignment: CDR1 GTSNPN and CDR2 SVGIG (reference sequence).

Worth noting for this clone: The junction and the germline gene differ at one end; a read error may be behind it. The chain carries TRBV6-5 and TRBJ2-7, with TRBD1 as a possible D gene (6 bases). This CDR3 region has 9 residues. Germline V CDR1 and CDR2: MNHEY, SVGAGI. The CDR3 DNA reads as TGTGCCAGCAGTAGGGGACACCCCTTC. It is translated as CASSRGHPF.

The count of this clone is one. Other DNA sequences from this sample encode an identical CDR3 as well. The gene calls are TRBV9 and TRBJ2-1; 7 bases fit TRBD2. CDR3 length equals 15 residues. The germline V gene has CDR1 SGDLS and CDR2 YYNGEE. Trimming took 0 bases from V and 1 from J; bases not matched to a gene: 1. CDR3 loop: CASSVAGGSYNEQFF. DNA of the CDR3: TGTGCCAGCAGCGTAGCGGGAGGTTCCTACAATGAGCAGTTCTTC.

The rearrangement joins TRBV7-9 to TRBJ1-5, with 11 bases identical to TRBD1. The germline V gene has CDR1 SEHNR and CDR2 FQNEAQ (reference sequence). The trim removed 5 bases at V and 6 bases at J, leaving 9 bases unmatched. The CDR3 length is 16 residues. CDR3 sequence reads: CASSMSGQGVSQPQHF. Here the CDR3 DNA reads TGTGCCAGCAGCATGTCGGGACAGGGGGTTAGTCAGCCCCAGCATTTT.

V and J are TRBV9 and TRBJ1-1; D is ambiguous. V was pared by 4 bases and J by 0 bases, with 10 bases between. Germline V lookup: CDR1 SGDLS, CDR2 YYNGEE. The CDR3 has 14 amino acids. In DNA, the CDR3 is TGTGCCAGCAGCTCCCAACCTATGAACACTGAAGCTTTCTTT. It codes for CASSSQPMNTEAFF.

The rearrangement uses TRBV15 and TRBJ2-6; possibly TRBD2 for D (6 bases). This CDR3 comprises 16 residues. The V gene lost 0 bases and the J gene lost 1 base, with 7 bases spanning the gap. Germline assignment: CDR1 LNHNV and CDR2 YYDKDF (reference sequence). The CDR3 region is CATSREEGSGANVLTF. As DNA, the CDR3 is TGTGCCACCAGCAGAGAGGAGGGGTCTGGGGCCAACGTCCTGACTTTC. Based on the CDR3 plus reference TRBV15 and TRBJ2-6, the full variable domain is DAMVIQNPRYQVTQFGKPVTLSCSQTLNHNVMYWYQQKSSQAPKLLFHYYDKDFNNEADTPDNFQSRRPNTSFCFLDIRSPGLGDTAMYLCATSREEGSGANVLTFGAGSRLTVL.

This clone was detected only once. The chain couples TRBV7-9 to TRBJ1-2; a weak D match, TRBD1 (6 bases). The CDR3 contains 13 residues. Germline V CDR1 and CDR2: SEHNR, FQNEAQ (reference sequence). V gave up 3 bases and J gave up 4 bases, with 9 bases separating them. In DNA form, the CDR3 reads TGTGCCAGCAGCTTTGGACAGACCTATGGCTACACCTTC. The encoded protein is CASSFGQTYGYTF. Complete variable domain (other parts from reference TRBV7-9 and TRBJ1-2): DTGVSQNPRHKITKRGQNVTFRCDPISEHNRLYWYRQTLGQGPEFLTYFQNEAQLEKSRLLSDRFSAERPKGSFSTLEIQRTEQGDSAMYLCASSFGQTYGYTFGSGTRLTVV.

The V and J genes are TRBV27 and TRBJ2-1; 10 nucleotides line up with TRBD1. Unmatched junction bases numbered 20, after V lost 4 bases and J lost 8 bases. The germline V gene has CDR1 MNHEY and CDR2 SMNVEV (reference sequence). The length of the CDR3 is 19 residues. DNA of the CDR3: TGTGCCAGCAGTTCCCTCATAATTACTCCGGGACAGGGGAAATATGAGCAGTTCTTC. Its protein product is CASSSLIITPGQGKYEQFF.

This clone appeared a single time. This chain uses TRBV27 with TRBJ2-7; D might be TRBD2 (5 bases). From germline, CDR1 is MNHEY and CDR2 SMNVEV (reference sequence). V lost 2 bases, J lost 7 bases, and 15 bases lay in between. The CDR3 covers 14 residues. The CDR3 loop is CASSLAVGELEQYF. The DNA of the CDR3 is TGTGCCAGCAGTTTAGCCGTGGGAGAGCTTGAGCAGTACTTC.

In DNA, the CDR3 is TGTGCCAGTAGTATAGTAGGGGTCCAAGAGACCCAGTACTTC. Translating gives CASSIVGVQETQYF. The chain employs TRBV19 and TRBJ2-5, with D perhaps TRBD1 (5 bases). The CDR3 runs 14 residues. The germline V gene encodes CDR1 LNHDA and CDR2 SQIVND (reference sequence). V lost 1 base, J lost 1 base, and 7 bases lay in between.

The chain employs TRBV6-1 and TRBJ1-5; perhaps TRBD1 as D (6 bases). The length of the CDR3 is 13 residues. V shed 7 bases and J shed 2 bases, with 9 bases lying between them. The germline V gene has CDR1 MNHNS and CDR2 SASEGT. CDR3 in amino acids: CASNEGGNQPQHF. In DNA, the CDR3 is TGTGCCAGCAACGAGGGGGGCAATCAGCCCCAGCATTTT.

The J gene is TRBJ2-7, the V gene TRBV20-1; maybe TRBD2 (6 bases). The CDR3 is 10 residues long. The V gene lost 4 bases and the J gene lost 7 bases, with 8 bases spanning the gap. Germline V CDR1 and CDR2: DFQATT, SNEGSKA (reference sequence). The CDR3, as DNA: TGCAGTGCTAACCGGGGGGAGCAGTACTTC. Encoded protein: CSANRGEQYF.

V and J are TRBV9 and TRBJ2-3, with 13 bases fitting TRBD2. CDR3 length equals 16 residues. V shed 4 bases and J 6 bases; nucleotides not matched to a gene: 8. CDR1 SGDLS and CDR2 YYNGEE come from the germline V gene. The DNA of the CDR3 is TGTGCCAGCAGCTACGGACTAGCGGGAGTAGGCGATACGCAGTATTTT. This translates into CASSYGLAGVGDTQYF.

V gene TRBV6-6 combines with J gene TRBJ2-5; the match to TRBD1 covers 7 bases. The length of the CDR3 is 16 residues. V trimming: 2 bases; J trimming: 6 bases; junction bases outside the gene matches: 12. Germline values: CDR1 MNHNY, CDR2 SVGAGI (reference sequence). DNA for the CDR3: TGTGCCAGCAGTTACCCGAGGGGGCAGCAAGAGAAGACCCAGTACTTC. Residues: CASSYPRGQQEKTQYF.

This CDR3 reads CASNTGNTEAFF. CDR3 sequence (DNA): TGTGCCAGCAATACAGGGAACACTGAAGCTTTCTTT. This chain joins TRBV13 and TRBJ1-1, with a weak D call TRBD1 (5 bases). The germline V gene encodes CDR1 PRHDT and CDR2 FYEKMQ (reference sequence). V dropped 7 bases and J dropped 1 base, with 7 bases sitting between them. This CDR3 has 12 amino acids.

Written as DNA, the CDR3 is TGTGCCAGCAGTTACTCGGGGACAGGGAAAAACATTCAGTACTTC. As protein: CASSYSGTGKNIQYF. This chain uses TRBV6-5 with TRBJ2-4; 9 bases agree with TRBD1. V dropped 0 bases and J dropped 4; count of bases not matched to a gene: 1. CDR3 length: 15 residues. Germline values: CDR1 MNHEY, CDR2 SVGAGI.